The rows below give T cell receptor beta chains drawn from one sample of a study of T-cell reconstitution after alpha-beta-depleted transplantation in children. TCRdb itself ran the PCR reads through MiXCR, one entry per CDR3 protein. The table records hundreds of thousands of distinct CDR3 sequences, about 12% of them present only once. Sample: PBMCs, taken before TCRalphabeta/CD19-depleted stem cell transplant. The receptors derive from a girl aged 2-10 years with congenital amegakaryocytic thrombocytopenia, due to receive a stem cell transplant. The CDR3 runs from the conserved cysteine through the conserved F or W. Fields, in order: D gene, clone size, J gene, V gene, CDR3 DNA, CDR3 protein. The D gene is left open where the match is weak. Rows may omit the clone size; those that give it use once, few, many or a size class.

d_call: .; clone_size: many; j_call: TRBJ2-7; v_call: TRBV29-1; cdr3_nt: TGCAGCGTTCGACAGCCCTCCTACGAGCAGTACTTC; cdr3_aa: CSVRQPSYEQYF
d_call: .; clone_size: .; j_call: TRBJ2-5; v_call: TRBV20-1; cdr3_nt: TGCTGCGCTAGGTTCGGCTTGTCAGCGGTTGATGAAAGTGCCCAGTACTTC; cdr3_aa: CCARFGLSAVDESAQYF
d_call: .; clone_size: few; j_call: TRBJ1-6; v_call: TRBV11-1; cdr3_nt: TGTGCCAGCAGCTTATGGCCGGGAGGTTCCCCCTATAATTCACCCCTCCACTTT; cdr3_aa: CASSLWPGGSPYNSPLHF
d_call: TRBD1; clone_size: few; j_call: TRBJ2-5; v_call: TRBV14; cdr3_nt: TGTGCCAGCAGCCAAGATCACAGGGGGGAGACCCAGTACTTC; cdr3_aa: CASSQDHRGETQYF
d_call: .; clone_size: many; j_call: TRBJ2-1; v_call: TRBV20-1; cdr3_nt: TGCAGTGCTAGAGGGTGGCAGGGGCCCTACAATGAGCAGTTCTTC; cdr3_aa: CSARGWQGPYNEQFF
d_call: .; clone_size: many; j_call: TRBJ2-2; v_call: TRBV20-1; cdr3_nt: TGCAGTGCCCCGGCACGGACCACGAACACCGGGGAGCTGTTTTTT; cdr3_aa: CSAPARTTNTGELFF
d_call: TRBD2; clone_size: few; j_call: TRBJ2-3; v_call: TRBV12-3/TRBV12-4; cdr3_nt: TGTGCCAGCAGCCCCCACGGCGGGAGAGGTTTAGATACGCAGTATTTT; cdr3_aa: CASSPHGGRGLDTQYF
d_call: TRBD2; clone_size: .; j_call: TRBJ2-7; v_call: TRBV7-6; cdr3_nt: TGTGCCAGCAGCCAAGGGTTCGGGACTAGCCGGTTCTACGAGCAGTACTTC; cdr3_aa: CASSQGFGTSRFYEQYF
d_call: .; clone_size: few; j_call: TRBJ1-3; v_call: TRBV5-1; cdr3_nt: TGCGCCAGCAGCTTGGGAGGACAAGACTCTGGAAACACCATATATTTT; cdr3_aa: CASSLGGQDSGNTIYF
d_call: TRBD2; clone_size: many; j_call: TRBJ2-7; v_call: TRBV20-1; cdr3_nt: TGCAGTGCGGGCGGGAGCTACGAGCAGTACTTC; cdr3_aa: CSAGGSYEQYF
d_call: .; clone_size: many; j_call: TRBJ2-1; v_call: TRBV28; cdr3_nt: TGTGCCAGCAGTTTATGGCCTGGGAGGGTGGGGGCTCACAATGAGCAGTTCTTC; cdr3_aa: CASSLWPGRVGAHNEQFF
d_call: .; clone_size: .; j_call: TRBJ2-5; v_call: TRBV6-5; cdr3_nt: TGTGCCAGCAGTTACGATCAATTCCAAGAGACCCAGTACTTC; cdr3_aa: CASSYDQFQETQYF
d_call: .; clone_size: few; j_call: TRBJ2-1; v_call: TRBV20-1; cdr3_nt: TGCAGTGCGCACGGGCACCTTTCCAATGAGCAGTTCTTC; cdr3_aa: CSAHGHLSNEQFF
d_call: TRBD1; clone_size: many; j_call: TRBJ1-5; v_call: TRBV12-3/TRBV12-4; cdr3_nt: TGTGCCAGCAGGGACAGGGGAATGGGTCAGCCCCAGCATTTT; cdr3_aa: CASRDRGMGQPQHF
d_call: .; clone_size: .; j_call: TRBJ2-5; v_call: TRBV20-1; cdr3_nt: TGCAAGAGGGGGGAGACCCAGTACTTC; cdr3_aa: CKRGETQYF
d_call: TRBD2; clone_size: few; j_call: TRBJ2-2; v_call: TRBV11-3; cdr3_nt: TGTGCCAGCAGCCCAAACCCACTAGCGGCCGGGGAGCTGTTTTTT; cdr3_aa: CASSPNPLAAGELFF
d_call: TRBD2; clone_size: many; j_call: TRBJ2-5; v_call: TRBV20-1; cdr3_nt: TGCAGTGCTGGAGCGGGGGAAGAGACCCAGTACTTC; cdr3_aa: CSAGAGEETQYF
d_call: TRBD2; clone_size: .; j_call: TRBJ2-1; v_call: TRBV7-3; cdr3_nt: TGTGCCAGCAGCTTAAGAGTTCAGCGGGAGGCCGTACCCAACAATGAGCAGTTCTTC; cdr3_aa: CASSLRVQREAVPNNEQFF
d_call: .; clone_size: .; j_call: TRBJ2-1; v_call: TRBV20-1; cdr3_nt: TGCAGTGCTAGAGAGGGAACATACAATGAGCAGTTCTTC; cdr3_aa: CSAREGTYNEQFF
d_call: .; clone_size: .; j_call: TRBJ2-5; v_call: TRBV12-3/TRBV12-4; cdr3_nt: TGTGCCAGCAGTTTAGCGGGAGATGAAGAGACCCAGTACTTC; cdr3_aa: CASSLAGDEETQYF
d_call: TRBD2; clone_size: .; j_call: TRBJ2-7; v_call: TRBV30; cdr3_nt: TGTGCCTGGAGTCATCTGGTTGAGCGGGAAGTCTCTGAGTTTGGGCAGTACTTC; cdr3_aa: CAWSHLVEREVSEFGQYF
d_call: .; clone_size: .; j_call: TRBJ2-5; v_call: TRBV20-1; cdr3_nt: TGCAGTGCTAGAGATGGCCAGGGGCTGGAGACCCAGTACTTC; cdr3_aa: CSARDGQGLETQYF
d_call: .; clone_size: many; j_call: TRBJ2-7; v_call: TRBV5-6; cdr3_nt: TGTGCCAGCAGCCCGGCATCCGAGCAGTACTTC; cdr3_aa: CASSPASEQYF
d_call: .; clone_size: .; j_call: TRBJ2-7; v_call: TRBV5-1; cdr3_nt: TGCGCCAGCAGCTTACAGGAGCCCTCCTACTACGAGCAGTACTTC; cdr3_aa: CASSLQEPSYYEQYF
d_call: .; clone_size: many; j_call: TRBJ1-2; v_call: TRBV4-1; cdr3_nt: TGCGCCAGCAGCCTGACCCCAGGACGGCACCAAACTAACTATGGCTACACCTTC; cdr3_aa: CASSLTPGRHQTNYGYTF
d_call: TRBD1; clone_size: many; j_call: TRBJ2-1; v_call: TRBV27; cdr3_nt: TGTGCCAACTACCTTAGGGGACAGGGGAGGAGGGCCTTGAACAATGAGCAGTTCTTC; cdr3_aa: CANYLRGQGRRALNNEQFF
d_call: .; clone_size: many; j_call: TRBJ1-1; v_call: TRBV28; cdr3_nt: TGTGCCAGCAGCTCCGCGAGCAAGCCTCAAGCTTTCTTT; cdr3_aa: CASSSASKPQAFF
d_call: .; clone_size: many; j_call: TRBJ2-1; v_call: TRBV7-9; cdr3_nt: TGTGCCAGCAGCTTAGTTGAGCAGTTCTTC; cdr3_aa: CASSLVEQFF
d_call: TRBD1; clone_size: many; j_call: TRBJ2-7; v_call: TRBV12-3/TRBV12-4; cdr3_nt: TGTGCCAGCAGGGGACAGGGGCTGGGGGAATCCTACGAGCAGTACTTC; cdr3_aa: CASRGQGLGESYEQYF
d_call: .; clone_size: few; j_call: TRBJ2-3; v_call: TRBV5-1; cdr3_nt: TGCGCCAGCAGCGGTCAGGCGACAGGCACAGATACGCAGTATTTT; cdr3_aa: CASSGQATGTDTQYF
d_call: .; clone_size: few; j_call: TRBJ2-2; v_call: TRBV7-9; cdr3_nt: TGTGCCAGCAGCACCAAGGGGAGCCCCGGGGAGCTGTTTTTT; cdr3_aa: CASSTKGSPGELFF
d_call: .; clone_size: many; j_call: TRBJ2-1; v_call: TRBV20-1; cdr3_nt: TGCAGTGCTAGCCTCTGGGGGAACAATGAGCAGTTCTTC; cdr3_aa: CSASLWGNNEQFF
d_call: .; clone_size: .; j_call: TRBJ2-3; v_call: TRBV12-3/TRBV12-4; cdr3_nt: TGTGCCTTCTGTTTAGCAAATGTAGGGACCGCTTCAATCACAGATACGCAGTATTTT; cdr3_aa: CAFCLANVGTASITDTQYF
d_call: .; clone_size: .; j_call: TRBJ2-1; v_call: TRBV5-1; cdr3_nt: TGCGCCAGCAGCTTGGTCCCCGGGAGCGGATCCTACAATGAGCAGTTCTTC; cdr3_aa: CASSLVPGSGSYNEQFF
d_call: TRBD2; clone_size: .; j_call: TRBJ2-3; v_call: TRBV5-1; cdr3_nt: TGCGCCAGCAGCTTAAGACTAGCGGGTCCCATAGATACGCAGTATTTT; cdr3_aa: CASSLRLAGPIDTQYF
d_call: .; clone_size: many; j_call: TRBJ2-3; v_call: TRBV19; cdr3_nt: TGTGCCAGTAGTATCAGCGTGGGACTTATCACAGATACGCAGTATTTT; cdr3_aa: CASSISVGLITDTQYF
d_call: .; clone_size: .; j_call: TRBJ2-7; v_call: TRBV29-1; cdr3_nt: TGCAGCGTTGTTGTGGAGAACTCCTACGAGCAGTACTTC; cdr3_aa: CSVVVENSYEQYF
d_call: TRBD2; clone_size: many; j_call: TRBJ2-7; v_call: TRBV20-1; cdr3_nt: TGCAGTGCTCCTCTAGCGGGAGCCTTGGGGGAGCAGTACTTC; cdr3_aa: CSAPLAGALGEQYF
d_call: .; clone_size: .; j_call: TRBJ2-5; v_call: TRBV29-1; cdr3_nt: TGCAGCGTTGAAGATCTCGGGGCCCTCGGGGAGACCCAGTACTTC; cdr3_aa: CSVEDLGALGETQYF
d_call: .; clone_size: few; j_call: TRBJ2-5; v_call: TRBV21-1; cdr3_nt: TGTGCCAGCATCCCCCTAGGGGCGGAAGAGACCCAGTACTTC; cdr3_aa: CASIPLGAEETQYF
d_call: .; clone_size: .; j_call: TRBJ2-7; v_call: TRBV5-1; cdr3_nt: TGCGCCAGCAGCTTGCCGGGCCGCTACGAGCAGTACTTC; cdr3_aa: CASSLPGRYEQYF
d_call: .; clone_size: .; j_call: TRBJ1-4; v_call: TRBV7-9; cdr3_nt: TGTGCCAGCAGCGAAGCCCTCGCCGATGAAAAACTGTTTTTT; cdr3_aa: CASSEALADEKLFF
d_call: .; clone_size: many; j_call: TRBJ2-1; v_call: TRBV7-2; cdr3_nt: TGTGCCAGCAGCCCACCGGGACTCGTCGGGAATGAGCAGTTCTTC; cdr3_aa: CASSPPGLVGNEQFF
d_call: .; clone_size: many; j_call: TRBJ2-7; v_call: TRBV28; cdr3_nt: TGTGCCAGTAACGACAGACGATACGAGCAGTACTTC; cdr3_aa: CASNDRRYEQYF
d_call: .; clone_size: few; j_call: TRBJ2-5; v_call: TRBV29-1; cdr3_nt: TGCAGCGTTACCTATCAAGAGACCCAGTACTTC; cdr3_aa: CSVTYQETQYF
d_call: .; clone_size: .; j_call: TRBJ1-1; v_call: TRBV5-1; cdr3_nt: TGCGCCAGCAGCGTGGACAGAACTGAAGCTTTCTTT; cdr3_aa: CASSVDRTEAFF
d_call: .; clone_size: many; j_call: TRBJ2-3; v_call: TRBV20-1; cdr3_nt: TGCAGTGCCGACTCAGCGCTCCCCGGGGATACGCAGTATTTT; cdr3_aa: CSADSALPGDTQYF
d_call: TRBD1; clone_size: few; j_call: TRBJ1-1; v_call: TRBV19; cdr3_nt: TGTGCCAGTAGTATAACGGGACAGGCGAGCCGTGAAGCTTTCTTT; cdr3_aa: CASSITGQASREAFF
d_call: .; clone_size: many; j_call: TRBJ2-3; v_call: TRBV20-1; cdr3_nt: TGCAGTGCTGGGCGGGGTCCAGATACGCAGTATTTT; cdr3_aa: CSAGRGPDTQYF
d_call: .; clone_size: many; j_call: TRBJ2-7; v_call: TRBV20-1; cdr3_nt: TGCAGTGCTAGTCGGAGGGACGAGCAGTACTTC; cdr3_aa: CSASRRDEQYF
d_call: TRBD2; clone_size: few; j_call: TRBJ2-7; v_call: TRBV20-1; cdr3_nt: TGCAGTGCTTCAACCTCACTAGCGGGAGGGTACGAGCAGTACTTC; cdr3_aa: CSASTSLAGGYEQYF
d_call: .; clone_size: many; j_call: TRBJ2-1; v_call: TRBV6-1; cdr3_nt: TGTGCCAGCAGTGGGGACCTGGGGATAGGACCTGACAATGAGCAGTTCTTC; cdr3_aa: CASSGDLGIGPDNEQFF
d_call: .; clone_size: .; j_call: TRBJ2-3; v_call: TRBV18; cdr3_nt: TGTGCCAGCCACCACCGGGCACAAGATACGCAGTATTTT; cdr3_aa: CASHHRAQDTQYF
d_call: TRBD2; clone_size: few; j_call: TRBJ2-7; v_call: TRBV3-1; cdr3_nt: TGTGCCAGCAGCCAACCGGGACTAGCGGACTCCTACGAGCAGTACTTC; cdr3_aa: CASSQPGLADSYEQYF
d_call: .; clone_size: .; j_call: TRBJ2-3; v_call: TRBV20-1; cdr3_nt: TGCAGTGCTATCCCGGGATCACAAGATACGCAGTATTTT; cdr3_aa: CSAIPGSQDTQYF
d_call: TRBD2; clone_size: many; j_call: TRBJ2-5; v_call: TRBV6-1; cdr3_nt: TGTGCCAGCACCGCGCTTGAGGGGACTATAGACCAAGAGACCCAGTACTTC; cdr3_aa: CASTALEGTIDQETQYF
d_call: .; clone_size: many; j_call: TRBJ1-6; v_call: TRBV6-5; cdr3_nt: TGTGCCAGCAGTTACTCGACGGTCCGATCACCCCTCCACTTT; cdr3_aa: CASSYSTVRSPLHF